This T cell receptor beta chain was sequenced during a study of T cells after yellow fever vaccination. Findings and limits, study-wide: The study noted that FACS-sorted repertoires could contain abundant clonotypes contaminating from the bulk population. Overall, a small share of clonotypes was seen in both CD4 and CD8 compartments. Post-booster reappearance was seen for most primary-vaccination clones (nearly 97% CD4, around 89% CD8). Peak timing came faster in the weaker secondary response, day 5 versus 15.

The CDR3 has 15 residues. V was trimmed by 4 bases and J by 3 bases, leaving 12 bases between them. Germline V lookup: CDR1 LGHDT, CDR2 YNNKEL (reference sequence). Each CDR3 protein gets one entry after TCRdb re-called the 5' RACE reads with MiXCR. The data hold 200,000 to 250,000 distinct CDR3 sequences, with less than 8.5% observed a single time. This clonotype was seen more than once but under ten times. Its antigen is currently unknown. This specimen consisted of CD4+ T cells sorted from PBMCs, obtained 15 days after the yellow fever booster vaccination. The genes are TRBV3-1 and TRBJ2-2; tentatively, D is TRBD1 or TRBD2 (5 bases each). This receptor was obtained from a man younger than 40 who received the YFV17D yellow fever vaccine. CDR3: CASSRKGPYTGELFF. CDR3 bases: TGTGCCAGCAGCCGCAAGGGACCTTACACCGGGGAGCTGTTTTTT.